The clone carrying this TCR beta chain came up once. The data derive from a study of control samples from healthy donors and cancer patients. The repertoire was sequenced with immunoSEQ multiplex PCR; TCRdb's copy has only in-frame clones and lacks some. The data contain about 120,000 clones, just under 95% of them singletons. This CDR3 is 13 amino acids long. Deletions cut 4 bases from V and 0 bases from J, with 6 bases between. CDR1 is SNHLY and CDR2 is FYNNEI in the germline V gene. The V gene is TRBV2, the J gene TRBJ1-1; no firm D call. The sequencing sample was made of blood. The receptor was isolated from a man in his thirties or forties in good health. CDR3 residues: CASSVLLNTEAFF. CDR3 bases: TGTGCCAGCAGTGTTCTTTTGAACACTGAAGCTTTCTTT.